Listed here is a single T cell receptor beta chain. The entry originates in a study of blood T cell repertoires in COVID-19. In the study overall: Donors in the United States, Italy and Spain gave samples during acute or convalescent COVID-19. T cells, B-cell-depleted T cells, or PBMCs provided the cDNA or gDNA that served as material.

Authors' methods: Using reference gene primer amplification, nucleated cell counts were estimated. Sequencing used immunoSEQ multiplex PCR; TCRdb keeps in-frame clones, though not all of them. D and trimming come from the DNA, and the V and J calls and clone size come from that table. The table records 400,000 to 450,000 clones, less than 95% of them present only once. The CDR3 contains 15 residues. Between the trimmed V and J ends, which lost 0 bases and 0 bases, there was a span of 7 bases. CDR1 and CDR2 (germline): SGHTS, YDEGEE. Participants reported their clinical history, and cohort assignment relied on those reports.

This TCR was sampled from a man aged 18 to 30 who had recovered from COVID-19. The sequencing input was PBMCs or T cells enriched from blood (not recorded which). The chain joins TRBV5-8 to TRBJ2-4; D is ambiguous. CDR3 sequence reads: CASSLDIKAKNIQYF. The CDR3, as DNA: TGTGCCAGCAGCTTGGACATAAAAGCCAAAAACATTCAGTACTTC.